This T cell receptor beta chain was recovered during a study of blood T cell repertoires in COVID-19. The overall study: Sample material is recorded as cDNA or gDNA derived from T cells, B-cell-depleted T cells, or PBMCs.

Clones were sequenced by immunoSEQ multiplex PCR, and TCRdb holds only the in-frame ones, with some missing. The table records 150,000 to 200,000 clones, around 91% of them present only once. CDR3 length: 16 residues. V was trimmed by 6 bases and J by 3 bases, leaving 16 bases between them. Germline V lookup: CDR1 SGHKS, CDR2 YYEKEE (reference sequence). The sample taken for sequencing was peripheral blood. The rearrangement uses TRBV5-5 and TRBJ1-6; D uncertain. The sequence came from a middle-aged man with acute or convalescent COVID-19. CDR3 sequence reads: CASNPRASDYNSPLHF. DNA for the CDR3: TGTGCCAGCAATCCGAGGGCCTCCGACTATAATTCACCCCTCCACTTT.